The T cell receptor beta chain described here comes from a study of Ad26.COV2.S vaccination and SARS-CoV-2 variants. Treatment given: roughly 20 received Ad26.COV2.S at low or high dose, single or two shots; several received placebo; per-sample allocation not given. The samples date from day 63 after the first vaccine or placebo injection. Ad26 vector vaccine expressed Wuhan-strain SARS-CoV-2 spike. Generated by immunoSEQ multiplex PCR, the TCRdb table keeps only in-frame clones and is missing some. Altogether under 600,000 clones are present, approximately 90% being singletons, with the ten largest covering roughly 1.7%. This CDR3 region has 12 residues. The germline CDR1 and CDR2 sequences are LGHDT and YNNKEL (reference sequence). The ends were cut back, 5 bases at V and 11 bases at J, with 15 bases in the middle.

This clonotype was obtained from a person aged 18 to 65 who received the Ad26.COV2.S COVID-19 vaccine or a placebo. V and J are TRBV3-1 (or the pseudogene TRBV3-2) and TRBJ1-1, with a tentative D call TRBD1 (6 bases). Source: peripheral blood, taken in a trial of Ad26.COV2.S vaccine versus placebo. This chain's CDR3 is CASSRVGGSAFF. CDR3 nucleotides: TGTGCCAGCAGCAGGGTGGGGGGCTCGGCTTTCTTT.